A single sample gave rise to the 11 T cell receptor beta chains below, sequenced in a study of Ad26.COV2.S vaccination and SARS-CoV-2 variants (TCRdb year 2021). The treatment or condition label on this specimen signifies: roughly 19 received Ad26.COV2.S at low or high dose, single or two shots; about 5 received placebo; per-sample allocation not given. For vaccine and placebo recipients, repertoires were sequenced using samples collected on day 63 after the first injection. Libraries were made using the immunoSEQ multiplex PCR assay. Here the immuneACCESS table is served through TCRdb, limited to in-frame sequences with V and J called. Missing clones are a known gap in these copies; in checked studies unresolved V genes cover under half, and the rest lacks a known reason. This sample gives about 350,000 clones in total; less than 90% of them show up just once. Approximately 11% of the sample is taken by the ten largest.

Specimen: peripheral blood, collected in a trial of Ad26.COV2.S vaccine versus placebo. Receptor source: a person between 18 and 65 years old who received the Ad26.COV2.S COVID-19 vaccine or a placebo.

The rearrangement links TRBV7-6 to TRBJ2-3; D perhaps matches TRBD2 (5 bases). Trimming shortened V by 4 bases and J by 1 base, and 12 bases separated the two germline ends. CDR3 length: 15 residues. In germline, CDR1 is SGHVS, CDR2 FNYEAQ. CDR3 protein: CASSYSGQGTDTQYF. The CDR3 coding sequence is TGTGCCAGCAGCTACAGCGGCCAGGGCACAGATACGCAGTATTTT. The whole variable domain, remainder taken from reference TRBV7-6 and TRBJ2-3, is GAGVSQSPRYKVTKRGQDVALRCDPISGHVSLYWYRQALGQGPEFLTYFNYEAQQDKSGLPNDRFSAERPEGSISTLTIQRTEQRDSAMYRCASSYSGQGTDTQYFGPGTRLTVL.

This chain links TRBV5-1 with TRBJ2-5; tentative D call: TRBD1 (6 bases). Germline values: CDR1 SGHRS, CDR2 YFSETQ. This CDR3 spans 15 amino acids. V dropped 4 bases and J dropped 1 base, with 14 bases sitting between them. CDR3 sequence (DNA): TGCGCCAGCAGCCCGGACCGGACAGTCCAAGAGACCCAGTACTTC. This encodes CASSPDRTVQETQYF.

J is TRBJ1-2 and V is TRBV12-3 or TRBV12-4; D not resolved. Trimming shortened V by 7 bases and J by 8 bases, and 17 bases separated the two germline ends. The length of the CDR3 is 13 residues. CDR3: CASTLSAQEGYTF. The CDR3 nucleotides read TGTGCCAGCACTCTTTCTGCTCAGGAAGGCTACACCTTC.

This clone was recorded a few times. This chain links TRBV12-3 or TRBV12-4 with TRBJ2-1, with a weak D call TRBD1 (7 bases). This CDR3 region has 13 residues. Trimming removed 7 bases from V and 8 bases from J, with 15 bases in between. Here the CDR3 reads CASTEGAMDEQFF. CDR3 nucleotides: TGTGCCAGCACGGAGGGGGCTATGGATGAGCAGTTCTTC.

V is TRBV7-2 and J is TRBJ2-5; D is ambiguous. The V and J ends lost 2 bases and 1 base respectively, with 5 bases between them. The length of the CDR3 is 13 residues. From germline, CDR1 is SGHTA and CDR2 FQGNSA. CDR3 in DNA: TGTGCCAGCAGCTTAAACAGCCAAGAGACCCAGTACTTC. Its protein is CASSLNSQETQYF.

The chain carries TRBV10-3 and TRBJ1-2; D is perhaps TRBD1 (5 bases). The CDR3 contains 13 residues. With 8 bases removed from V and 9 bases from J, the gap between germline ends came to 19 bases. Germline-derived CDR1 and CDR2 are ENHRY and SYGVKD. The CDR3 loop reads CAIGTADRISYTF. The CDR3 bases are TGTGCCATCGGGACCGCCGACCGAATTAGCTACACCTTC.

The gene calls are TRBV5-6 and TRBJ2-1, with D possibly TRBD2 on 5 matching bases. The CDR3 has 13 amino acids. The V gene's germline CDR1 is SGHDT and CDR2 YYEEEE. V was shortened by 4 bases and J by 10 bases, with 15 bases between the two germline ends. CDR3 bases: TGTGCCAGCAGCGAGGGTCCCTCGGGAGAGCAGTTCTTC. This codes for CASSEGPSGEQFF. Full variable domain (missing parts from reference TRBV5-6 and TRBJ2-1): DAGVTQSPTHLIKTRGQQVTLRCSPKSGHDTVSWYQQALGQGPQFIFQYYEEEERQRGNFPDRFSGHQFPNYSSELNVNALLLGDSALYLCASSEGPSGEQFFGPGTRLTVL.

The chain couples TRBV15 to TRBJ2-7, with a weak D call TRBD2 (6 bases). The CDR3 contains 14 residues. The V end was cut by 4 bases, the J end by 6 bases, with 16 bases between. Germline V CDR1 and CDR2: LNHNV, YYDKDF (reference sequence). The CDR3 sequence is CATSTEGASVEQYF. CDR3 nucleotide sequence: TGTGCCACCAGCACCGAAGGGGCTAGCGTCGAGCAGTACTTC. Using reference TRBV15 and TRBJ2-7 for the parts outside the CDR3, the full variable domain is DAMVIQNPRYQVTQFGKPVTLSCSQTLNHNVMYWYQQKSSQAPKLLFHYYDKDFNNEADTPDNFQSRRPNTSFCFLDIRSPGLGDTAMYLCATSTEGASVEQYFGPGTRLTVT.

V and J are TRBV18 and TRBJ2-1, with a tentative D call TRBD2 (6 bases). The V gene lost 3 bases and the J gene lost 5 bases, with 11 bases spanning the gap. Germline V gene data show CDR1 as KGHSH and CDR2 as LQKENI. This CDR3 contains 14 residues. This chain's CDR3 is CASSPRESNNEQFF. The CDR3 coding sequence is TGTGCCAGCTCACCCCGGGAGAGCAACAATGAGCAGTTCTTC. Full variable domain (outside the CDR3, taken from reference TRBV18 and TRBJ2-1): NAGVMQNPRHLVRRRGQEARLRCSPMKGHSHVYWYRQLPEEGLKFMVYLQKENIIDESGMPKERFSAEFPKEGPSILRIQQVVRGDSAAYFCASSPRESNNEQFFGPGTRLTVL.

Written as DNA, the CDR3 is TGTGCCAGCAGTCCCCAAGGGGGGACAAAGGGAGATACGCAGTATTTT. It specifies CASSPQGGTKGDTQYF. The chain carries TRBV28 and TRBJ2-3; the D call may be TRBD1 or TRBD2 (6 bases each). The length of the CDR3 is 16 residues. The ends were cut back, 5 bases at V and 5 bases at J, with 20 bases in the middle. CDR1 MDHEN and CDR2 SYDVKM come from the germline V gene.

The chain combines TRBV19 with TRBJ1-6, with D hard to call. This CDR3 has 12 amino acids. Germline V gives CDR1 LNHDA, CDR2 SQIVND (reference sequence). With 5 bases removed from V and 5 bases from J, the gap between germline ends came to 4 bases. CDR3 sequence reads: CASSENNSPLHF. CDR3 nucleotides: TGTGCCAGTAGTGAAAATAATTCACCCCTCCACTTT.